The rows below give T cell receptor beta chains drawn from one sample of a study of immune evolution from preneoplasia to lung adenocarcinoma. Using immunoSEQ multiplex PCR, the repertoire was profiled, and TCRdb retains in-frame clones only, with some absent. The sample records about 8,200 clones, approximately 80% being singletons. The sequencing input was FFPE adjacent normal lung tissue. All receptors derive from a person aged 65 to 85 with lung adenocarcinoma. The CDR3 runs from the conserved cysteine through the conserved F or W. Fields, in order: J gene, clone size, V gene, D gene, CDR3 DNA, CDR3 protein. D genes are given only for firm matches. Only some rows state a clone size, as once, few, many or a class for expanded clones.

>TRBJ1-1|few|TRBV10-3|TRBD1
TGTGCCATCAGTGACTCGGGACAGGCGAGCACTGAAGCTTTCTTT
CAISDSGQASTEAFF
>TRBJ2-7|.|TRBV6-5|.
TGTGCCAGCAAGGCGTACTCTTCCTACGAGCAGTACTTC
CASKAYSSYEQYF
>TRBJ1-1|.|TRBV30|TRBD1
TGTGCCTCCCTTCAGGGGGGGACAGGGGCGAACACTGAAGCTTTCTTT
CASLQGGTGANTEAFF
>TRBJ1-2|.|TRBV19|TRBD1
TGTGCCAGTAGTAACAGGGGGCCTGCTTATGGCTACACCTTC
CASSNRGPAYGYTF
>TRBJ2-5|.|TRBV7-2|TRBD1
TGTGCCAGCTATGAGGGGGCTCTCGGAGAGACCCAGTACTTC
CASYEGALGETQYF
>TRBJ2-1|.|TRBV28|.
TGTGCCAGCAGCACTGTGGGACACGGCTCCTACAATGAGCAGTTCTTC
CASSTVGHGSYNEQFF
>TRBJ1-5|.|TRBV6-1|.
TGTGCCAGCAGTGAGGGAATTGACAGTCCTCAGCCCCAGCATTTT
CASSEGIDSPQPQHF
>TRBJ1-2|few|TRBV7-3|TRBD1
TGTGCCAGCAGCTTCGGGGGGACAGGGGCCAACTATGGCTACACCTTC
CASSFGGTGANYGYTF
>TRBJ1-2|few|TRBV18|TRBD1
TGTGCCAGCTCCCGCGGACAGGGCTATGGCTACACCTTC
CASSRGQGYGYTF
>TRBJ2-3|.|TRBV18|.
TGTGCCAGCTCACCGGGACCACGCACAGATACGCAGTATTTT
CASSPGPRTDTQYF
>TRBJ2-2|.|TRBV28|.
TGTGCCAGCAGTTTAGGGGCAGGTCTAACCGGGGAGCTGTTTTTT
CASSLGAGLTGELFF
>TRBJ2-4|few|TRBV7-2|TRBD2
TGTGCCAGCAGCTCAAGCGGGGGGGTAGCCAAAAACATTCAGTACTTC
CASSSSGGVAKNIQYF
>TRBJ2-1|.|TRBV11-1|TRBD2
TGTGCCAGCAGCCCGACTAGCGGGAGCTCCTACAATGAGCAGTTCTTC
CASSPTSGSSYNEQFF
>TRBJ2-7|.|TRBV6-1|.
TGTGCCAGCAGTGAAGTAGGGGGACCCTACGAGCAGTACTTC
CASSEVGGPYEQYF
>TRBJ1-5|.|TRBV6-1|.
TGTGCCAGCAGTGAAAATGTGGACGGCCACACAATTCAGCCCCAGCATTTT
CASSENVDGHTIQPQHF
>TRBJ1-1|.|TRBV30|.
TGTGCCTGGAGTGTACGAGGCGACACTGAAGCTTTCTTT
CAWSVRGDTEAFF
>TRBJ2-7|.|TRBV7-9|TRBD1
TGTGCCAGCAGCCCTGGACAGGGTTCCGTGTACTTC
CASSPGQGSVYF
>TRBJ2-5|.|TRBV20-1|.
TGCAGTGCTAGCGCGGGGGAGACCCAGTACTTC
CSASAGETQYF
>TRBJ1-2|.|TRBV16|.
TGTGCCAGCAGCCAATCAAGCGGAGGGCCAGGCTACACCTTC
CASSQSSGGPGYTF
>TRBJ1-2|.|TRBV6-6|.
TGTGCCAGCAGCCCTATGGACAGAAGCTATGGCTACACCTTC
CASSPMDRSYGYTF
>TRBJ2-1|.|TRBV27|.
TGTGCCAGCAGTTTAAGAGGGAAAGACAGGAGCTCCTACAATGAGCAGTTCTTC
CASSLRGKDRSSYNEQFF
>TRBJ2-7|.|TRBV10-1|.
TGCGCCAGGCCCCCTGAGAAGGTCTCCTACGAGCAGTACTTC
CARPPEKVSYEQYF
>TRBJ2-7|.|TRBV30|TRBD1
TGTGCCTGGACCAGACAGGGGGCATCATACGAGCAGTACTTC
CAWTRQGASYEQYF
>TRBJ1-1|.|TRBV30|.
TGTGCCTGGATGTGGCAGGCCATGAACACTGAAGCTTTCTTT
CAWMWQAMNTEAFF
>TRBJ1-1|few|TRBV10-3|.
TGTGCCATCAGTGGGACAGACACTGAAGCTTTCTTT
CAISGTDTEAFF
>TRBJ2-1|.|TRBV13|.
TGTGCCAGCAGCTTAGGCCTCCGAAATGAGCAGTTCTTC
CASSLGLRNEQFF
>TRBJ1-5|.|TRBV6-5|.
TGTGCCAGCAGTACAGGGATCCCCGGGGCCCAGCATTTT
CASSTGIPGAQHF
>TRBJ1-2|.|TRBV29-1|TRBD1
TGCAGCGTTGAAAGACAGGGGGTAACTGGCTACACCTTC
CSVERQGVTGYTF
>TRBJ2-7|medium-sized|TRBV19|TRBD2
TGTGCCAGTAGTACAGGACCAGCGGGAGTCGGATCCTACGAGCAGTACTTC
CASSTGPAGVGSYEQYF
>TRBJ2-1|few|TRBV2|.
TGTGCCAGCAACGGTCTCAACAATGAGCAGTTCTTC
CASNGLNNEQFF
>TRBJ2-5|.|TRBV10-1|TRBD2
TGCGCCAGCAGCCCCGGGGGGTTAGGAGAGACCCAGTACTTC
CASSPGGLGETQYF
>TRBJ1-1|.|TRBV14|.
TGTGCCAGCAGCCCCAGGGGAGTGAGCACTGAAGCTTTCTTT
CASSPRGVSTEAFF
>TRBJ2-6|.|TRBV19|TRBD1
TGTGCCAGTAATACGCCGGGACAGGAGAGCTCTGGGGCCAACGTCCTGACTTTC
CASNTPGQESSGANVLTF
>TRBJ1-2|.|TRBV2|.
TGTGCCAGCAGTGAGGGGGGGGACTATGGCTACACCTTC
CASSEGGDYGYTF
>TRBJ2-7|.|TRBV20-1|.
TGCAGTGCTAAACTAGCTGCCGAGCAGTACTTC
CSAKLAAEQYF
>TRBJ2-5|once|TRBV18|.
TGTGCCAGCTCACCCGATCAGACAGTAGGGGAGACCCAGTACTTC
CASSPDQTVGETQYF
>TRBJ2-5|once|TRBV2|.
TGTGCCAGCAACAGGGTGGCAAGAGAGACCCAGTACTTC
CASNRVARETQYF
>TRBJ2-7|.|TRBV6-1|TRBD2
TGTGCCAGCAGGGGTTCTAGCGGCGAGCAGTACTTC
CASRGSSGEQYF
>TRBJ1-3|few|TRBV19|.
TGTGCCAGTAGTATCTCGGCACAGGGAGGAAACACCATATATTTT
CASSISAQGGNTIYF
>TRBJ2-5|few|TRBV19|.
TGTGCCAGTATGGGGGCCCCTTGGACCCAGTACTTC
CASMGAPWTQYF
>TRBJ2-5|.|TRBV28|.
TGTGCCAGCTTGCCGGTCGGGAAACAAGAGACCCAGTACTTC
CASLPVGKQETQYF
>TRBJ2-3|.|TRBV27|.
TGTGCCAGCAGTTTATCGTTGAGCACAGATACGCAGTATTTT
CASSLSLSTDTQYF
>TRBJ1-3|.|TRBV5-4|.
TGTGCCAGCAGCTCCGGGAAACAACTTGCCTTCTCTGGAAACACCATATATTTT
CASSSGKQLAFSGNTIYF
>TRBJ2-7|once|TRBV2|.
TGTGCCAGCAAAGGGGATCTAACCTACGAGCAGTACTTC
CASKGDLTYEQYF
>TRBJ1-1|once|TRBV28|.
TGTGCCAGCAGGCGTATAGGGGACAACATGAACACTGAAGCTTTCTTT
CASRRIGDNMNTEAFF
>TRBJ2-1|once|TRBV28|TRBD1
TGTGCCAGCAGACCCGGGACAGCCGACAATGAGCAGTTCTTC
CASRPGTADNEQFF
>TRBJ1-1|.|TRBV11-2|.
TGTGCCAGCAGCTTAGGGGCTGAAGCTTTCTTT
CASSLGAEAFF
>TRBJ2-1|.|TRBV18|.
TGTGCCAGCTCACCACATAGGGTCCAAAATGAGCAGTTCTTC
CASSPHRVQNEQFF
>TRBJ2-7|.|TRBV7-8|.
TGTGCCAGCAGCTTAGCAGGCGGCGAGCAGTACTTC
CASSLAGGEQYF